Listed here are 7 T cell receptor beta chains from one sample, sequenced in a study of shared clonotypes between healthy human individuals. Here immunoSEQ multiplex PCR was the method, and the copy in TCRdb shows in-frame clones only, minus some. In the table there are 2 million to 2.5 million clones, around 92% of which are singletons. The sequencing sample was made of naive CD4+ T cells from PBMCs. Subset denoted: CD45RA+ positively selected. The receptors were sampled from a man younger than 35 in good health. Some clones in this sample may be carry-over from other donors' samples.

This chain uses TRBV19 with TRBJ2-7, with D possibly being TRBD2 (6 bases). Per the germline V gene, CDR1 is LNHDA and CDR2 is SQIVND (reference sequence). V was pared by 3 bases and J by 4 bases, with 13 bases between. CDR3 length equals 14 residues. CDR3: CASSMQAEGYEQYF. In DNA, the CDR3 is TGTGCCAGTAGTATGCAAGCGGAGGGGTACGAGCAGTACTTC.

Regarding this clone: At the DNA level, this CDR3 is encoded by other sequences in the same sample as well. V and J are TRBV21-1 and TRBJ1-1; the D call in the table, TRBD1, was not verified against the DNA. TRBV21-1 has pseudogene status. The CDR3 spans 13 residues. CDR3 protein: CASRDRGNTEAFF. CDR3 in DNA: TGTGCCAGCCGGGACAGGGGGAACACTGAAGCTTTCTTT.

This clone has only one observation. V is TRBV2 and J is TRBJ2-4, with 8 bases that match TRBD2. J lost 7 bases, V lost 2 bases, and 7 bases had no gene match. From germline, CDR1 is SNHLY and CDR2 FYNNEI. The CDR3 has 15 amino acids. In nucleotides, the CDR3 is TGTGCCAGCAGTGAACGGAGCGGGAGTTGGAACATTCAGTACTTC. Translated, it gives CASSERSGSWNIQYF. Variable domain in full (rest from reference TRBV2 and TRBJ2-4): EPEVTQTPSHQVTQMGQEVILRCVPISNHLYFYWYRQILGQKVEFLVSFYNNEISEKSEIFDDQFSVERPDGSNFTLKIRSTKLEDSAMYFCASSERSGSWNIQYFGAGTRLSVL.

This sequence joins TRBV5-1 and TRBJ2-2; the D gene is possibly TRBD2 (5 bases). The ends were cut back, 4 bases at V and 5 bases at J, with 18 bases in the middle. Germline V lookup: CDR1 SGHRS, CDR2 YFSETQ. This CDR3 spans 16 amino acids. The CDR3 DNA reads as TGCGCCAGCAGCCTGGGCGACTCCACGGGGACCGGGGAGCTGTTTTTT. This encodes CASSLGDSTGTGELFF.

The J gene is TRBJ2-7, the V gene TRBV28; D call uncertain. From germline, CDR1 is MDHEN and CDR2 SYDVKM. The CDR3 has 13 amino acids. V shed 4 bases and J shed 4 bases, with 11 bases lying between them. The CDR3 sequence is CASSYRLRYEQYF. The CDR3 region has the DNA TGTGCCAGCAGTTATAGGTTGAGGTACGAGCAGTACTTC.

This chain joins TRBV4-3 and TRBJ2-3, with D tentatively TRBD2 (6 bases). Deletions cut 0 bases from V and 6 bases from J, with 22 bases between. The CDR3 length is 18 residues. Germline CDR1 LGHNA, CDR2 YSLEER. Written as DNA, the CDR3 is TGCGCCAGCAGCCAAGAATGGTTAGCGGCACCCCGCCCGGATACGCAGTATTTT. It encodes CASSQEWLAAPRPDTQYF.

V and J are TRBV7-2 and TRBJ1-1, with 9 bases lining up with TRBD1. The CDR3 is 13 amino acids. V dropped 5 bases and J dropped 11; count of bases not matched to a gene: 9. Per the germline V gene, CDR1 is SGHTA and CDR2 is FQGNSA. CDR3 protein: CASSTGQGLLAFF. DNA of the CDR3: TGTGCCAGCAGCACCGGACAGGGGCTTCTGGCTTTCTTT. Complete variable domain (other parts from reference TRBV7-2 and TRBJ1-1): GAGVSQSPSNKVTEKGKDVELRCDPISGHTALYWYRQSLGQGLEFLIYFQGNSAPDKSGLPSDRFSAERTGGSVSTLTIQRTQQEDSAVYLCASSTGQGLLAFFGQGTRLTVV.